This T cell receptor beta chain was found in a study of shared clonotypes between healthy human individuals. This clone was observed many times. Its specificity is not known. Clones were read by immunoSEQ multiplex PCR, and TCRdb kept only the in-frame ones, dropping some. The table has around 500,000 clones, 81% seen once. Study findings and constraints: Sampling covered blood only; tissue repertoires likely differ.

After removal of 5 bases from V and 5 bases from J, the junction contained 6 bases not matched to a gene. CDR1 and CDR2 (germline): MNHEY, SMNVEV (reference sequence). There are 14 residues in the CDR3. J is TRBJ2-7 and V is TRBV27, with TRBD2 matching 10 bases. The sequencing sample was made of PBMCs. The source is a woman in her thirties or forties in good health. Some clones in this sample may be carry-over from other donors' samples. The CDR3 DNA is TGTGCCAGCAGTGAAGCGGGAGGGCCTCACGAGCAGTACTTC. It translates to CASSEAGGPHEQYF.